Below are 21 T cell receptor beta chains sequenced from a single sample in a study of cytomegalovirus exposure and HLA in healthy donors. The PCR contained 60 Vbeta and 13 Jbeta primers. TCRdb keeps only in-frame clones here, not all; method: immunoSEQ multiplex PCR. The data hold about 200,000 clones, with 80% to 90% observed a single time. What was sequenced was PBMCs. These receptors all stem from a man aged 35-49 years in good health and CMV-seropositive.

This rearrangement joins TRBV7-2 to TRBJ1-4; no reliable D call. The V and J ends lost 5 bases and 8 bases respectively, with 15 bases between them. The CDR3 runs 14 residues. Germline loops: CDR1 SGHTA, CDR2 FQGNSA. The CDR3 here is CASSLAREREKLFF. The CDR3 DNA reads TGTGCCAGCAGCCTTGCTCGGGAAAGAGAAAAACTGTTTTTT. Combining the CDR3 with reference TRBV7-2 and TRBJ1-4 gives the whole variable domain GAGVSQSPSNKVTEKGKDVELRCDPISGHTALYWYRQSLGQGLEFLIYFQGNSAPDKSGLPSDRFSAERTGGSVSTLTIQRTQQEDSAVYLCASSLAREREKLFFGSGTQLSVL.

The gene calls are TRBV28 and TRBJ1-5; maybe TRBD1 (6 bases). The germline V gene encodes CDR1 MDHEN and CDR2 SYDVKM. The CDR3 loop spans 16 amino acids. V was trimmed by 3 bases and J by 3 bases, leaving 15 bases between them. The chain's CDR3 is CASSLGGRGDNQPQHF. The DNA of the CDR3 is TGTGCCAGCAGTTTGGGGGGGCGCGGGGACAATCAGCCCCAGCATTTT.

A note on this clone: The identical CDR3 is also encoded by other nucleotide sequences in the sample. The V call is TRBV7-9, the J call TRBJ2-7, with D possibly matching TRBD1 (5 bases). The length of the CDR3 is 12 residues. V was clipped by 4 bases and J by 4 bases, with 8 bases between them. CDR1 SEHNR and CDR2 FQNEAQ come from the germline V gene (reference sequence). Here the CDR3 DNA reads TGTGCCAGCAGCTCTAGGGGTTACGAGCAGTACTTC. Translating it yields CASSSRGYEQYF.

This clone was found once. V usage is TRBV29-1 and J usage is TRBJ1-2, with D possibly being TRBD1 (5 bases). V lost 5 bases to trimming and J lost 8 bases, with 9 bases between them. Germline-derived CDR1 and CDR2 are SQVTM and ANQGSEA. This CDR3 is 10 amino acids long. The CDR3 nucleotides are TGCAGCGTTTGGACAAACGGCTACACCTTC. This sequence encodes CSVWTNGYTF.

This clone appeared a few times. V usage is TRBV10-3 and J usage is TRBJ2-1, with D possibly TRBD2 on 5 matching bases. Deletions cut 0 bases from V and 4 bases from J, with 16 bases between. The CDR3 runs 17 residues. Germline loops: CDR1 ENHRY, CDR2 SYGVKD. The DNA of the CDR3 is TGTGCCATCAGTGAGTCCTCCTGGGGAGCGGTGTACAATGAGCAGTTCTTC. The encoded protein is CAISESSWGAVYNEQFF.

The chain couples TRBV7-8 to TRBJ1-2; the D gene is possibly TRBD1 (5 bases). The CDR3 consists of 14 residues. Germline V gives CDR1 SGHVS, CDR2 FQNEAQ. The ends were cut back, 1 base at V and 2 bases at J, with 8 bases in the middle. CDR3 in DNA: TGTGCCAGCAGCTTAGACAGGTTCAACTATGGCTACACCTTC. As protein: CASSLDRFNYGYTF.

The V gene is TRBV6-4, the J gene TRBJ2-2; TRBD2 aligns across 13 bases. The trim removed 6 bases at V and 4 bases at J, leaving 2 bases unmatched. This CDR3 is 15 amino acids long. Germline CDR1 and CDR2: MRHNA and SNTAGT. CDR3: CASRGLAGSTGELFF. Here the CDR3 DNA reads TGTGCCAGCAGGGGACTAGCGGGATCCACCGGGGAGCTGTTTTTT.

CDR3 region: CASSFSGTGGPDTQYF. The CDR3 region has the DNA TGTGCCAGCAGTTTCTCCGGGACAGGGGGCCCAGATACGCAGTATTTT. This chain uses TRBV27 with TRBJ2-3, with 12 nucleotides matching TRBD1. The germline V gene has CDR1 MNHEY and CDR2 SMNVEV (reference sequence). Germline trimming cut 3 bases from V and 4 bases from J; bases unmatched to any gene: 5. This CDR3 spans 16 amino acids.

The chain joins TRBV11-2 to TRBJ2-4; 7 nucleotides line up with TRBD2. Germline CDR1 and CDR2: SGHAT and FQNNGV. V dropped 5 bases and J dropped 15; count of bases not matched to a gene: 19. This CDR3 spans 15 amino acids. In DNA, the CDR3 is TGTGCCAGCAGCCAAGACCAGGGAGGGGCCCGAACCCTGTACTTC. Translating gives CASSQDQGGARTLYF.

The chain combines TRBV19 with TRBJ1-3; D unresolved. The germline V gene has CDR1 LNHDA and CDR2 SQIVND (reference sequence). The CDR3 is 13 amino acids. Trimming cost V 8 bases and J 0 bases, with 8 bases left between them. CDR3 coding DNA: TGTGCCAGTGGGTGGAGCTCTGGAAACACCATATATTTT. Translated, it gives CASGWSSGNTIYF.

V is TRBV5-4 and J is TRBJ1-1; TRBD1 is a possible D gene (5 bases). The V gene lost 1 base and the J gene lost 5 bases, with 12 bases spanning the gap. CDR1 is SGHNT and CDR2 is YYREEE in the germline V gene (reference sequence). The CDR3 runs to 14 residues. The CDR3 here is CASSLPGERTEAFF. In DNA form, the CDR3 reads TGTGCCAGCAGCTTGCCGGGGGAAAGGACTGAAGCTTTCTTT.

V usage is TRBV6-5 and J usage is TRBJ1-2, with TRBD1 matching 7 bases. The trim removed 5 bases at V and 3 bases at J, leaving 3 bases unmatched. The length of the CDR3 is 13 residues. Germline V gene data show CDR1 as MNHEY and CDR2 as SVGAGI. Written as DNA, the CDR3 is TGTGCCAGCAGTCGACAGGGCCACTATGGCTACACCTTC. Amino acid sequence: CASSRQGHYGYTF.

This rearrangement joins TRBV19 to TRBJ2-3; 13 bases match TRBD2. CDR3 size: 15 residues. Germline lookup yields CDR1 LNHDA and CDR2 SQIVND (reference sequence). The ends lost 3 bases at V and 4 bases at J; junction bases unmatched: 1. The DNA of the CDR3 is TGTGCCAGTAGTATTACTAGCGGGGGGGCAGATACGCAGTATTTT. It encodes CASSITSGGADTQYF.

The V and J genes are TRBV15 and TRBJ1-1; D possibly corresponds to TRBD1 (5 bases). Trimming took off 5 bases at V and 4 bases at J, with 14 bases between the two ends. CDR1 is LNHNV, CDR2 YYDKDF, per germline (reference sequence). This CDR3 contains 14 residues. CDR3 region: CATSVDYGGTEAFF. CDR3 coding DNA: TGTGCCACCAGCGTGGACTATGGGGGCACTGAAGCTTTCTTT.

This clone was observed a single time. The gene calls are TRBV27 and TRBJ2-7, with D possibly matching TRBD2 (7 bases). Trimming stripped 2 bases from V and 6 bases from J, with 11 bases between. This CDR3 comprises 13 residues. Germline CDR1 is MNHEY and CDR2 is SMNVEV (reference sequence). The CDR3 DNA follows: TGTGCCAGCAGTTTAGGGGGGGCCGGCGAGCAGTACTTC. Translation: CASSLGGAGEQYF.

The chain recombines TRBV28 with TRBJ1-3; 9 positions match TRBD1. This CDR3 has 14 residues. Unmatched junction bases numbered 7, after V lost 5 bases and J lost 8 bases. CDR1 and CDR2 (germline): MDHEN, SYDVKM. The CDR3 here is CASSPAGTGYTIYF. The CDR3 DNA follows: TGTGCCAGCAGTCCCGCCGGGACAGGGTACACCATATATTTT.

The chain employs TRBV6-5 and TRBJ1-1, with D perhaps matching TRBD1 (6 bases). The CDR3 is 14 amino acids. Looked up from germline, CDR1 is MNHEY and CDR2 is SVGAGI. The V end was cut by 7 bases, the J end by 1 base, with 13 bases between. DNA of the CDR3: TGTGCCAGCAACCCAGGACAGCAGAACACTGAAGCTTTCTTT. Its protein product is CASNPGQQNTEAFF.

This sequence joins TRBV9 and TRBJ1-2; the D gene is possibly TRBD1 (6 bases). Germline V lookup: CDR1 SGDLS, CDR2 YYNGEE. Trimming took off 4 bases at V and 0 bases at J, with 16 bases between the two ends. This CDR3 comprises 16 residues. This CDR3 is CASSFPSTGSNYGYTF. The CDR3 region has the DNA TGTGCCAGCAGCTTCCCCTCCACAGGGTCTAACTATGGCTACACCTTC.

V and J are TRBV6-1 and TRBJ2-1; D remains ambiguous. This CDR3 region has 11 residues. V was shortened by 8 bases and J by 4 bases, with 6 bases between the two germline ends. CDR1 MNHNS and CDR2 SASEGT come from the germline V gene. CDR3 sequence (DNA): TGTGCCAGCCGCGTATACAATGAGCAGTTCTTC. Encoded protein: CASRVYNEQFF.

This clone has more than one count but fewer than ten. The rearrangement uses TRBV30 and TRBJ2-1, with D perhaps TRBD2 (6 bases). This CDR3 has 15 residues. Germline-derived CDR1 and CDR2 are GTSNPN and SVGIG (reference sequence). Trimming left V 8 bases short and J 0 bases short, with 17 bases between. The DNA of the CDR3 is TGTGCCCCACTGGGGGAGGACTCCTCCTACAATGAGCAGTTCTTC. Protein: CAPLGEDSSYNEQFF. Combining the CDR3 with reference TRBV30 and TRBJ2-1 gives the whole variable domain SQTIHQWPATLVQPVGSPLSLECTVEGTSNPNLYWYRQAAGRGLQLLFYSVGIGQISSEVPQNLSASRPQDRQFILSSKKLLLSDSGFYLCAPLGEDSSYNEQFFGPGTRLTVL.

The V gene is TRBV7-8, the J gene TRBJ1-1, with unresolved D. V was cut by 0 bases and J by 1 base, with 6 bases left in between. Germline V gene sequence: CDR1 SGHVS, CDR2 FQNEAQ. The length of the CDR3 is 14 residues. CDR3 sequence: CASSLARTNTEAFF. The CDR3 coding sequence is TGTGCCAGCAGCTTAGCGAGAACGAACACTGAAGCTTTCTTT.